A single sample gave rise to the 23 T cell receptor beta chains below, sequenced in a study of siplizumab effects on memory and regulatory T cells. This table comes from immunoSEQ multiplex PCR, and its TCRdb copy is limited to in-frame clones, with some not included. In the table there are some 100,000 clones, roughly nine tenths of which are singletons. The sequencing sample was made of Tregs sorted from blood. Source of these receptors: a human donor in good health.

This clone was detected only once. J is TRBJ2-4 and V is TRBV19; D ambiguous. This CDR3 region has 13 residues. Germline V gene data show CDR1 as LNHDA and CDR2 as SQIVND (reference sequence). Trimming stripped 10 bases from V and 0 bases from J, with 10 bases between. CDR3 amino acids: CATYELAKNIQYF. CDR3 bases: TGTGCCACTTATGAGCTAGCCAAAAACATTCAGTACTTC.

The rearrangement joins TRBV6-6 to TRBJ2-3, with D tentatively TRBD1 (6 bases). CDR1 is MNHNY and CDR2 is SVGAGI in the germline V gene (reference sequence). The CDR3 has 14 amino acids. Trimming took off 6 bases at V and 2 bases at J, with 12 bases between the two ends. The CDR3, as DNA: TGTGCCAGCAGAAGAGGGACAAACACAGATACGCAGTATTTT. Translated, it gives CASRRGTNTDTQYF.

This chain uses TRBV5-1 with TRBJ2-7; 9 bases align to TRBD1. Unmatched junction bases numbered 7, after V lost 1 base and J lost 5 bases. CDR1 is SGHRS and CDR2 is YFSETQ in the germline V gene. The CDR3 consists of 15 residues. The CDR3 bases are TGCGCCAGCAGCTTGTCGGGACAGGGTTTAAACGAGCAGTACTTC. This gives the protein CASSLSGQGLNEQYF.

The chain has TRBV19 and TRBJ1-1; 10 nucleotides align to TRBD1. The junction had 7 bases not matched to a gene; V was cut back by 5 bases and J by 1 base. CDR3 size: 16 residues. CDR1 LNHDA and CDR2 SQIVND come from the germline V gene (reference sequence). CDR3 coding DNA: TGTGCCAGTAGTCCGAGACAGGGGGCGACGAACACTGAAGCTTTCTTT. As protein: CASSPRQGATNTEAFF.

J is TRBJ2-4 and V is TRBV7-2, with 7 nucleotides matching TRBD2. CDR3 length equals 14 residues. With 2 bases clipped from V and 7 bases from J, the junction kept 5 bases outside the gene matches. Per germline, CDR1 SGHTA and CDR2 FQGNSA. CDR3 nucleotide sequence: TGTGCCAGCAGCTTAAGGGAGGGGTTTAACATTCAGTACTTC. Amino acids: CASSLREGFNIQYF. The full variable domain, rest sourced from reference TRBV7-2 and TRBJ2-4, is GAGVSQSPSNKVTEKGKDVELRCDPISGHTALYWYRQSLGQGLEFLIYFQGNSAPDKSGLPSDRFSAERTGGSVSTLTIQRTQQEDSAVYLCASSLREGFNIQYFGAGTRLSVL.

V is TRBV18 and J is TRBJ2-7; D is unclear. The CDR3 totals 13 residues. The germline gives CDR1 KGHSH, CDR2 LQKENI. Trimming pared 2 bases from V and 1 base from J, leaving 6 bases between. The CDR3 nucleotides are TGTGCCAGCTCACCAGGTCAGTCCTACGAGCAGTACTTC. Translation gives CASSPGQSYEQYF.

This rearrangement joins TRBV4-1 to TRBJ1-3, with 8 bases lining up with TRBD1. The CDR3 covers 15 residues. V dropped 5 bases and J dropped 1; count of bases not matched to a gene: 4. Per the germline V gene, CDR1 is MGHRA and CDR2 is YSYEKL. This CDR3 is CASSAQGGSGNTIYF. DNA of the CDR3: TGCGCCAGCAGCGCACAGGGGGGATCTGGAAACACCATATATTTT.

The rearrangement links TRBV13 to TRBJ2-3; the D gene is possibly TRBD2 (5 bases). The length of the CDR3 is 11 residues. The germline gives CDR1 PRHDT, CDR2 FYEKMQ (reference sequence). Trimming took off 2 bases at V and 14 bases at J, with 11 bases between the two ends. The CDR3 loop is CASSLKASRYF. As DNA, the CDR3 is TGTGCCAGCAGCTTAAAAGCTAGCAGGTATTTT.

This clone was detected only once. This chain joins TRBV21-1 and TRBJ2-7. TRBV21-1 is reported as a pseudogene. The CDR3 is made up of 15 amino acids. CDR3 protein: CASRGWIHVLDEQYF. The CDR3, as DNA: TGTGCCAGCAGAGGCTGGATACACGTGTTAGACGAGCAGTACTTC.

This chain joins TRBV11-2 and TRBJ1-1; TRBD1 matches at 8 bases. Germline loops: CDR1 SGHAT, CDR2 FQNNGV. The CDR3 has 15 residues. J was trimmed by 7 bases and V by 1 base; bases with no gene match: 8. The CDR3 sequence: CASSLAFDRGSEAFF. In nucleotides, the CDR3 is TGTGCCAGCAGCTTAGCCTTTGACAGGGGAAGTGAAGCTTTCTTT. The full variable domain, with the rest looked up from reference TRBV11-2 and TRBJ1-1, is EAGVAQSPRYKIIEKRQSVAFWCNPISGHATLYWYQQILGQGPKLLIQFQNNGVVDDSQLPKDRFSAERLKGVDSTLKIQPAKLEDSAVYLCASSLAFDRGSEAFFGQGTRLTVV.

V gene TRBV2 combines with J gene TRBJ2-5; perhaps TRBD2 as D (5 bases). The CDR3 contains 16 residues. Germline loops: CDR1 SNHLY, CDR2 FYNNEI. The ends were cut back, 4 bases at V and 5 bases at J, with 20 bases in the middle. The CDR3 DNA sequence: TGTGCCAGCAGTGTTGGGTCACCTCTTGGCGGGGAGACCCAGTACTTC. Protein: CASSVGSPLGGETQYF.

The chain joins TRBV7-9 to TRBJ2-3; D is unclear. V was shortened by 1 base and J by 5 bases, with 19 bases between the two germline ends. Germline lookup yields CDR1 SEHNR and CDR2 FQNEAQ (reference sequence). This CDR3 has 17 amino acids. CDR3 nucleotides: TGTGCCAGCAGCTTAGGGACCCCGACCCCCCTCTTAGATACGCAGTATTTT. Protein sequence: CASSLGTPTPLLDTQYF.

The CDR3 DNA reads TGTGCCAGCAGTTTAGGGACTTTGGAGACCCAGTACTTC. Translated: CASSLGTLETQYF. The chain is built from TRBV14 and TRBJ2-5; D possibly corresponds to TRBD2 (6 bases). Between the trimmed V and J ends, which lost 6 bases and 5 bases, there was a span of 13 bases. The germline gives CDR1 SGHDN, CDR2 FVKESK. This CDR3 is built from 13 residues.

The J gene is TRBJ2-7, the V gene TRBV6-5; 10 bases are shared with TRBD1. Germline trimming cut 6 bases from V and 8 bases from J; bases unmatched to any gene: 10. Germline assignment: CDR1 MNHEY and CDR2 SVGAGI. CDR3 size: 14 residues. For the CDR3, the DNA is TGTGCCAGCAGCCCGGGACAGGGGAAGGGCAAGCAGTACTTC. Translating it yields CASSPGQGKGKQYF.

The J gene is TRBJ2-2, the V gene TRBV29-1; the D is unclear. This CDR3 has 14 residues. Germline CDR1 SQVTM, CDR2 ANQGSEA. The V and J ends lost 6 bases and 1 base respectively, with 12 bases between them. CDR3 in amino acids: CSVQQDVNTGELFF. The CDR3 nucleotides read TGCAGCGTCCAGCAGGACGTGAACACCGGGGAGCTGTTTTTT.

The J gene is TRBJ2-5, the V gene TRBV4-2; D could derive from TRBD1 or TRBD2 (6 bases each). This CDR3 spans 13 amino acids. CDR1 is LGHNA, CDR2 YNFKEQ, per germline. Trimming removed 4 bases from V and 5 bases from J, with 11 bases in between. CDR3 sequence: CASSLGGHETQYF. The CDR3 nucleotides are TGTGCCAGCAGCCTGGGGGGCCACGAGACCCAGTACTTC.

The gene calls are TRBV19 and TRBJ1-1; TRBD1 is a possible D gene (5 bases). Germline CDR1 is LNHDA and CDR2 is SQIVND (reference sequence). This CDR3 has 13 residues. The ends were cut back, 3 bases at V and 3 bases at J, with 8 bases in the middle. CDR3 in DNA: TGTGCCAGTAGTATGGCAGGGCACACTGAAGCTTTCTTT. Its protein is CASSMAGHTEAFF.

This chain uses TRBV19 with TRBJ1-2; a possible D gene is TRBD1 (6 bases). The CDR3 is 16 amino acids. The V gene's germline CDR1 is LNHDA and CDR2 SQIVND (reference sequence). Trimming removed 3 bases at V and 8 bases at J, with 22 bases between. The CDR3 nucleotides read TGTGCCAGTAGTATGCGGAGGGGGGGCCTTTCGTCCGGCTACACCTTC. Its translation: CASSMRRGGLSSGYTF.

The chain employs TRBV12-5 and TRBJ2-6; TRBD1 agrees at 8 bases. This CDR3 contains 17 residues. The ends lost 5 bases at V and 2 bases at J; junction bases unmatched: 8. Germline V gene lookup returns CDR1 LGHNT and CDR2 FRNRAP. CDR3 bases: TGTGCTAGTGGTAAACAGGGGGGTGACGCTGGGGCCAACGTCCTGACTTTC. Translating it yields CASGKQGGDAGANVLTF. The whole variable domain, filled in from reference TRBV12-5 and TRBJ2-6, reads DARVTQTPRHKVTEMGQEVTMRCQPILGHNTVFWYRQTMMQGLELLAYFRNRAPLDDSGMPKDRFSAEMPDATLATLKIQPSEPRDSAVYFCASGKQGGDAGANVLTFGAGSRLTVL.

DNA of the CDR3: TGCGCCAGCAGCGCGTCGACCGGGAGCACCTACGAGCAGTACTTC. This gives the protein CASSASTGSTYEQYF. The chain links TRBV5-1 to TRBJ2-7; TRBD2 might be the D (6 bases). Germline V CDR1 and CDR2: SGHRS, YFSETQ. The V end was cut by 4 bases, the J end by 2 bases, with 16 bases between. The CDR3 spans 15 residues. Complete variable domain (other parts from reference TRBV5-1 and TRBJ2-7): KAGVTQTPRYLIKTRGQQVTLSCSPISGHRSVSWYQQTPGQGLQFLFEYFSETQRNKGNFPGRFSGRQFSNSRSEMNVSTLELGDSALYLCASSASTGSTYEQYFGPGTRLTVT.

CDR3 protein: CASSHDRGETQYF. CDR3 sequence (DNA): TGTGCCAGCAGCCATGACAGGGGAGAGACCCAGTACTTC. The chain uses TRBV5-4 and TRBJ2-5, with 8 bases fitting TRBD1. Germline CDR1 reads SGHNT; CDR2 reads YYREEE (reference sequence). This CDR3 has 13 residues. The trim removed 4 bases at V and 4 bases at J, leaving 3 bases unmatched.

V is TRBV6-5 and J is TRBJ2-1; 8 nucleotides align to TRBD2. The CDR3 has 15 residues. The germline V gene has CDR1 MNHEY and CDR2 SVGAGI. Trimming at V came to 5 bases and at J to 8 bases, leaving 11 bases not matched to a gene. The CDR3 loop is CASSPAGTRLYEQFF. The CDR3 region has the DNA TGTGCCAGCAGTCCCGCCGGGACTAGATTATATGAGCAGTTCTTC.

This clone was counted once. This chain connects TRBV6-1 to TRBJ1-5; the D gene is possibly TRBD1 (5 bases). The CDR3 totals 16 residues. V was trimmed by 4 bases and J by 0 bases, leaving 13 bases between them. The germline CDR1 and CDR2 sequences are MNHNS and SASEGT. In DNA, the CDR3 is TGTGCCAGCAGTGGCTCCGGGACGGTTAGCAATCAGCCCCAGCATTTT. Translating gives CASSGSGTVSNQPQHF.